Below are 24 T cell receptor beta chains sequenced from a single sample in a study of beta chain features in type 1 diabetes (dated by TCRdb to the late 2010s). The library was produced with the immunoSEQ multiplex PCR assay. The High Capacity cDNA Reverse Transcription Kit was used to reverse transcribe all of the isolated RNA, meaning that expressed TCRB transcripts were what got sequenced. This immuneACCESS table, as held by TCRdb, lists in-frame sequences with V and J called but not all clones. Of the missing ones, under half trace to an unresolved V gene in checked studies; the others have no known cause. Recorded for this sample are 450,000 to 600,000 clones; around 28% of them occurred a single time. The ten largest clones add up to around 0.065% of the sample. Sequenced sample: naive CD4+ T cells from blood. Explained via the paper, the cell subset or site label denotes: true naive CD4+ T cells. The receptors originated from a young man in good health.

V and J are TRBV9 and TRBJ2-7, with TRBD2 matching over 7 bases. CDR3 length equals 17 residues. The germline gives CDR1 SGDLS, CDR2 YYNGEE. V shed 4 bases and J 6 bases; nucleotides not matched to a gene: 19. The CDR3 region has the DNA TGTGCCAGCAGCCCCCAGTTGGGGGGGAAAAGGGTAGGCGAGCAGTACTTC. This codes for CASSPQLGGKRVGEQYF.

The gene calls are TRBV7-2 and TRBJ2-1, with 8 positions matching TRBD2. The J segment lost 8 bases and the V segment lost 4 bases, leaving 7 bases of the junction unmatched. This CDR3 is built from 14 residues. Germline loops: CDR1 SGHTA, CDR2 FQGNSA. The CDR3 sequence: CASSSPGLVDEQFF. The DNA of the CDR3 is TGTGCCAGCAGCTCCCCGGGACTAGTGGATGAGCAGTTCTTC.

The chain is built from TRBV4-3 and TRBJ2-3; D is ambiguous. The CDR3 has 13 amino acids. Germline loops: CDR1 LGHNA, CDR2 YSLEER. V shed 1 base and J shed 7 bases, with 9 bases lying between them. The CDR3 DNA is TGCGCCAGCAGCCAAGTAGCTCATTATACGCAGTATTTT. Encoded protein: CASSQVAHYTQYF.

This clone was seen only a few times. The chain couples TRBV28 to TRBJ2-1; 8 bases align to TRBD2. Germline assignment: CDR1 MDHEN and CDR2 SYDVKM. Trimming removed 2 bases from V and 8 bases from J; junction bases left unmatched: 5. This CDR3 has 14 residues. The CDR3 DNA sequence: TGTGCCAGCAGTTTAATACTAGCGGTCTATGAGCAGTTCTTC. This sequence encodes CASSLILAVYEQFF.

In its sample, this clone was seen a few times. The chain carries TRBV7-2 and TRBJ2-7; 8 nucleotides match TRBD2. V trimming: 4 bases; J trimming: 3 bases; junction bases outside the gene matches: 8. The CDR3 loop spans 15 amino acids. The germline V gene has CDR1 SGHTA and CDR2 FQGNSA. In nucleotides, the CDR3 is TGTGCCAGCAGCTCCAGTAGCGGGACTGACTACGAGCAGTACTTC. Translation: CASSSSSGTDYEQYF. The full variable domain, its missing parts supplied by reference TRBV7-2 and TRBJ2-7, is GAGVSQSPSNKVTEKGKDVELRCDPISGHTALYWYRQSLGQGLEFLIYFQGNSAPDKSGLPSDRFSAERTGGSVSTLTIQRTQQEDSAVYLCASSSSSGTDYEQYFGPGTRLTVT.

This clone has more than one count but fewer than ten. This chain uses TRBV29-1 with TRBJ2-1, with a tentative D call TRBD2 (6 bases). From germline, CDR1 is SQVTM and CDR2 ANQGSEA. CDR3 length: 13 residues. V was clipped by 4 bases and J by 0 bases, with 7 bases between them. The CDR3: CSVGGVSYNEQFF. The CDR3 DNA follows: TGCAGCGTTGGGGGGGTCTCCTACAATGAGCAGTTCTTC.

This chain links TRBV7-9 with TRBJ2-4, with unresolved D. This CDR3 has 15 residues. V lost 3 bases and J lost 7, with 16 bases in between. Germline assignment: CDR1 SEHNR and CDR2 FQNEAQ (reference sequence). The CDR3 region has the DNA TGTGCCAGCAGCTTTGTAGTGATGATGGCTAACATTCAGTACTTC. It specifies CASSFVVMMANIQYF. Complete variable domain (other parts from reference TRBV7-9 and TRBJ2-4): DTGVSQNPRHKITKRGQNVTFRCDPISEHNRLYWYRQTLGQGPEFLTYFQNEAQLEKSRLLSDRFSAERPKGSFSTLEIQRTEQGDSAMYLCASSFVVMMANIQYFGAGTRLSVL.

The V and J genes are TRBV23-1 and TRBJ1-1; D is ambiguous. TRBV23-1 is an ORF, with its function uncertain. This CDR3 has 11 amino acids. Trimming left V 4 bases short and J 6 bases short, with 6 bases between. The CDR3 protein is CASSRLAEAFF. The CDR3 nucleotides read TGCGCCAGCAGTCGACTCGCTGAAGCTTTCTTT.

The chain links TRBV30 to TRBJ1-1; D is perhaps TRBD1 (6 bases). The germline CDR1 and CDR2 sequences are GTSNPN and SVGIG (reference sequence). The CDR3 contains 14 residues. V was trimmed by 1 base and J by 2 bases, leaving 11 bases between them. CDR3 sequence reads: CAWSADRQNTEAFF. As DNA, the CDR3 is TGTGCCTGGAGTGCGGACAGACAAAACACTGAAGCTTTCTTT.

The gene calls are TRBV2 and TRBJ2-1, with unresolved D. The germline V gene has CDR1 SNHLY and CDR2 FYNNEI. V was pared by 2 bases and J by 4 bases, with 9 bases between. This CDR3 has 14 residues. The CDR3 region is CASSELATYNEQFF. In nucleotides, the CDR3 is TGTGCCAGCAGTGAATTGGCCACGTACAATGAGCAGTTCTTC.

The chain couples TRBV5-1 to TRBJ2-5; a weak D match, TRBD1 (6 bases). Germline assignment: CDR1 SGHRS and CDR2 YFSETQ. CDR3 length equals 13 residues. V was cut by 5 bases and J by 5 bases, with 13 bases left in between. CDR3 protein: CASRDSARETQYF. Written as DNA, the CDR3 is TGCGCCAGCAGGGACAGCGCAAGGGAGACCCAGTACTTC. The full variable domain, its missing parts supplied by reference TRBV5-1 and TRBJ2-5, is KAGVTQTPRYLIKTRGQQVTLSCSPISGHRSVSWYQQTPGQGLQFLFEYFSETQRNKGNFPGRFSGRQFSNSRSEMNVSTLELGDSALYLCASRDSARETQYFGPGTRLLVL.

The sample holds a few counts of this clone. The V gene is TRBV5-1, the J gene TRBJ2-3; 11 positions agree with TRBD2. The CDR3 covers 16 residues. Unmatched junction bases numbered 7, after V lost 5 bases and J lost 2 bases. The V gene's germline CDR1 is SGHRS and CDR2 YFSETQ. CDR3 nucleotide sequence: TGCGCCAGCAGTCCGGGACTAGCGGAAATCACAGATACGCAGTATTTT. This encodes CASSPGLAEITDTQYF.

The rearrangement uses TRBV5-1 and TRBJ2-5, with D perhaps TRBD2 (6 bases). Trimming took off 0 bases at V and 4 bases at J, with 10 bases between the two ends. Germline V CDR1 and CDR2: SGHRS, YFSETQ. The CDR3 has 14 residues. CDR3 nucleotides: TGCGCCAGCAGCTTGGGCGGGAACGGAGAGACCCAGTACTTC. It codes for CASSLGGNGETQYF.

This chain uses TRBV2 with TRBJ2-7, with D possibly being TRBD1 (6 bases). The CDR3 runs 15 residues. V shed 6 bases and J shed 9 bases, with 24 bases lying between them. Germline V gives CDR1 SNHLY, CDR2 FYNNEI. The CDR3 here is CASSAQGSLSIAQYF. In DNA, the CDR3 is TGTGCCAGCAGCGCTCAGGGGTCCCTCAGTATTGCGCAGTACTTC. The full variable domain, completed using reference TRBV2 and TRBJ2-7, is EPEVTQTPSHQVTQMGQEVILRCVPISNHLYFYWYRQILGQKVEFLVSFYNNEISEKSEIFDDQFSVERPDGSNFTLKIRSTKLEDSAMYFCASSAQGSLSIAQYFGPGTRLTVT.

The V gene is TRBV2, the J gene TRBJ2-3; 11 bases match TRBD2. CDR3 length: 18 amino acids. Trimming took 3 bases from V and 1 from J; bases not matched to a gene: 9. Germline V gives CDR1 SNHLY, CDR2 FYNNEI. The chain's CDR3 is CASSDGLAGGTRTDTQYF. The CDR3 DNA sequence: TGTGCCAGCAGTGATGGTCTAGCGGGAGGCACCCGCACAGATACGCAGTATTTT.

This sequence joins TRBV7-2 and TRBJ2-7, with D maybe TRBD2 (6 bases). The length of the CDR3 is 15 residues. CDR1 and CDR2 from the germline V gene are SGHTA and FQGNSA. V lost 1 base and J lost 1, with 11 bases in between. CDR3 in amino acids: CASSLVVSGSYEQYF. The CDR3 bases are TGTGCCAGCAGCTTAGTGGTTAGCGGATCCTACGAGCAGTACTTC.

This clone was found a few times. J is TRBJ2-1 and V is TRBV30; 9 nucleotides line up with TRBD2. J was trimmed by 8 bases and V by 3 bases; bases with no gene match: 11. CDR3 length: 15 amino acids. Germline V lookup: CDR1 GTSNPN, CDR2 SVGIG (reference sequence). DNA for the CDR3: TGTGCCTGGAGGGGCGGGAGGGCCCCGTCGGATGAGCAGTTCTTC. This encodes CAWRGGRAPSDEQFF.

The V gene is TRBV30, the J gene TRBJ1-4; no clear D. The CDR3 totals 12 residues. From germline, CDR1 is GTSNPN and CDR2 SVGIG (reference sequence). V was trimmed by 6 bases and J by 0 bases, leaving 5 bases between them. The CDR3: CACWATNEKLFF. DNA for the CDR3: TGTGCCTGTTGGGCAACTAATGAAAAACTGTTTTTT.

V is TRBV30 and J is TRBJ2-7; TRBD2 agrees at 7 bases. The V gene's germline CDR1 is GTSNPN and CDR2 SVGIG (reference sequence). Germline trimming cut 3 bases from V and 2 bases from J; bases unmatched to any gene: 13. The CDR3 has 16 residues. Here the CDR3 DNA reads TGTGCCTGGAGAGAAGCGGGAAGGCGCCACCCCTACGAGCAGTACTTC. It is translated as CAWREAGRRHPYEQYF.

This clone was counted a few times. The J gene is TRBJ2-1, the V gene TRBV9, with no clear D. CDR1 and CDR2 (germline): SGDLS, YYNGEE. Trimming stripped 0 bases from V and 8 bases from J, with 15 bases between. This CDR3 has 15 residues. CDR3 sequence: CASSVVLAPFHEQFF. DNA of the CDR3: TGTGCCAGCAGCGTAGTCTTAGCCCCGTTTCATGAGCAGTTCTTC.

This clone was seen a handful of times. The rearrangement links TRBV6-5 to TRBJ1-3, with TRBD1 matching 7 bases. V lost 5 bases, J lost 2 bases, and 3 bases stayed unmatched. The CDR3 totals 14 residues. Germline CDR1 and CDR2: MNHEY and SVGAGI. The CDR3 DNA reads as TGTGCCAGCAGTCGGACAGGAGCTGGAAACACCATATATTTT. Residues: CASSRTGAGNTIYF.

The gene calls are TRBV28 and TRBJ2-1; 14 bases match TRBD2. The germline gives CDR1 MDHEN, CDR2 SYDVKM. The length of the CDR3 is 21 residues. With V trimmed by 6 bases and J by 9 bases, 25 bases remained unmatched. The CDR3 here is CASRLLMGSSTSGRALPEQFF. As DNA, the CDR3 is TGTGCCAGCAGACTCCTAATGGGGTCGTCGACTAGCGGGAGGGCCCTTCCTGAGCAGTTCTTC.

This clone was observed a few times. V usage is TRBV10-2 and J usage is TRBJ2-3, with 7 bases aligning to TRBD2. This CDR3 region has 15 residues. Germline values: CDR1 WSHSY, CDR2 SAAADI. J gave up 0 bases and V 4 bases, and 4 bases lay outside the gene matches. The CDR3 region has the DNA TGCGCCAGCAGTGCGTTTAGCGGGAGCACAGATACGCAGTATTTT. Translation gives CASSAFSGSTDTQYF.

V and J are TRBV14 and TRBJ2-7; D gene unclear. V lost 0 bases and J 6 bases, leaving 9 bases between the germline ends. Germline CDR1 is SGHDN and CDR2 is FVKESK. The length of the CDR3 is 13 residues. Here the CDR3 reads CASSQDLETEQYF. CDR3 in DNA: TGTGCCAGCAGCCAAGATTTAGAAACCGAGCAGTACTTC.